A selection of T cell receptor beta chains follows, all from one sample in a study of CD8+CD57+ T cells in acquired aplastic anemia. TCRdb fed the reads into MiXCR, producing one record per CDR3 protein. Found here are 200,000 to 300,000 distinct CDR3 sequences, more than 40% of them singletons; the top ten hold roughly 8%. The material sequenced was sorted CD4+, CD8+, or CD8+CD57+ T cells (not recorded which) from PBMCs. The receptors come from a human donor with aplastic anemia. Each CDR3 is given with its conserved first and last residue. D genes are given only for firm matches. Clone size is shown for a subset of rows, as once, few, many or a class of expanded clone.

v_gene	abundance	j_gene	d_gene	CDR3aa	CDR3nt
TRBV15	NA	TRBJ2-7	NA	CATSRDRPTGQYF	TGTGCCACCAGCAGAGATAGGCCAACGGGGCAGTACTTC
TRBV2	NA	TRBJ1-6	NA	CASRAEHNSPLHF	TGTGCCAGCAGGGCCGAGCATAATTCACCCCTCCACTTT
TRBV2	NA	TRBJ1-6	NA	CASRGPGAASPLHF	TGTGCCAGCAGGGGTCCGGGGGCCGCTTCACCCCTCCACTTT
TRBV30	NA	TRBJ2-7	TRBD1	CAWSGGQGDYEQYF	TGTGCCTGGAGTGGGGGACAGGGGGACTACGAGCAGTACTTC
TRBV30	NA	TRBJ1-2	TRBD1	CAWSAGTGVNYGYTF	TGTGCCTGGAGTGCAGGGACAGGGGTTAACTATGGCTACACCTTC
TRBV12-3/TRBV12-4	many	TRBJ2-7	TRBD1	CASSRQGLWNEQYF	TGTGCCAGCAGCCGACAGGGTTTATGGAACGAGCAGTACTTC
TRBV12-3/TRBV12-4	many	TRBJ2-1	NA	CASSRGWNEQFF	TGTGCCAGCAGCCGAGGGTGGAATGAGCAGTTCTTC
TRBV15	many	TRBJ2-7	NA	CATSSRFFGGAETYEQYF	TGTGCCACCAGCAGTCGTTTTTTTGGGGGGGCAGAAACCTACGAGCAGTACTTC
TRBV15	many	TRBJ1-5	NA	CATSRDQTVQPQHF	TGTGCCACCAGCAGAGATCAAACGGTCCAGCCCCAGCATTTT
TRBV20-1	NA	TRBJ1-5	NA	CSARVAGLDNQPQHF	TGCAGTGCTAGAGTGGCGGGACTAGACAATCAGCCCCAGCATTTT
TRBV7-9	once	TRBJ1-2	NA	CASSLVTEGGYTF	TGTGCCAGCAGCCTCGTGACAGAAGGAGGCTACACCTTC
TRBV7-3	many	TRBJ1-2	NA	CASSFGPPRDYGYTF	TGTGCCAGCAGCTTCGGGCCTCCGAGGGACTATGGCTACACCTTC
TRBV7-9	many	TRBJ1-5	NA	CASSLGAGNQPQHF	TGTGCCAGCAGCTTAGGAGCAGGAAATCAGCCCCAGCATTTT
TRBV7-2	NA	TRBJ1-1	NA	CASSLDRTDTEAFF	TGTGCCAGCAGCTTAGATCGGACAGACACTGAAGCTTTCTTT
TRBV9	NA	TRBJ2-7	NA	CASSPSDRLREQYF	TGTGCCAGCAGCCCTAGTGATCGCCTTCGCGAGCAGTACTTC
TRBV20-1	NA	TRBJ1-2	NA	CSADRRTDGYTF	TGCAGTGCCGATAGGCGGACAGATGGCTACACCTTC
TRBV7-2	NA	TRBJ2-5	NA	CASSLGGPRGETQYF	TGTGCCAGCAGCTTAGGGGGGCCTAGGGGAGAGACCCAGTACTTC
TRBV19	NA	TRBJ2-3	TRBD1	CASRQGGVKDTQYF	TGTGCCAGTAGACAGGGGGGCGTGAAAGATACGCAGTATTTC
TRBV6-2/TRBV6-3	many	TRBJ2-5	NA	CASRTVGGQETQYF	TGTGCCAGCAGAACCGTTGGGGGCCAAGAGACCCAGTACTTC
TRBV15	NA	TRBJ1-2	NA	CATSRDSGGTNYGYTF	TGTGCCACCAGCAGAGATTCAGGCGGAACTAACTATGGCTACACCTTC
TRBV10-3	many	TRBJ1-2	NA	CAIRDDTANYGYTF	TGTGCCATCAGGGACGACACTGCTAACTATGGCTACACCTTC
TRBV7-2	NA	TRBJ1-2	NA	CASSPTSGGGYGYTF	TGTGCCAGCAGCCCCACGTCGGGGGGGGGTTATGGCTACACCTTC
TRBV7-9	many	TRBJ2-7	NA	CASRTSDRIYEQYF	TGTGCCAGCAGGACAAGCGACAGAATCTACGAGCAGTACTTC
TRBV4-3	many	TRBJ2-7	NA	CASSQGDNYEQYF	TGCGCCAGCAGCCAAGGTGACAACTACGAGCAGTACTTC
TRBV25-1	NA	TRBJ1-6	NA	CASSEYSGLGNSPLHF	TGTGCCAGCAGTGAATATTCAGGCCTTGGGAATTCACCCCTCCACTTT
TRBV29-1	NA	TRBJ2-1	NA	CSVVSGPRESNEQFF	TGCAGCGTTGTCTCGGGGCCCCGCGAAAGTAATGAGCAGTTCTTC
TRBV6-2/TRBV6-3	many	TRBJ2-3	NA	CASSYSKWDTQYF	TGTGCCAGCAGTTACTCGAAATGGGATACGCAGTATTTT
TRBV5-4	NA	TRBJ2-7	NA	CASSLPAYEGNEQHF	TGTGCCAGCAGCTTACCCGCTTATGAGGGGAACGAGCAGCACTTC
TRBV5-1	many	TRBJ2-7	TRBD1	CASSAGQVFYEQYF	TGCGCCAGCAGCGCCGGACAGGTGTTCTACGAGCAGTACTTC
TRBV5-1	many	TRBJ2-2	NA	CASSWMGTGELFF	TGCGCCAGCAGCTGGATGGGGACCGGGGAGCTGTTTTTT
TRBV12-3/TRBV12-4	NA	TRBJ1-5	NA	CASSFRGLYQPQHF	TGTGCCAGCAGTTTTCGAGGACTCTATCAGCCCCAGCATTTT
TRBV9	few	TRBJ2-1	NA	CASSATLHNEQFF	TGTGCCAGCAGCGCGACACTCCACAATGAGCAGTTCTTC
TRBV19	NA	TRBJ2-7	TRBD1	CASSPGQTLGQYF	TGTGCCAGCTCCCCGGGACAGACCTTAGGGCAGTACTTC
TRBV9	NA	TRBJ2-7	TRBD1	CASSVGGQGLSYEQYF	TGTGCCAGCAGCGTCGGCGGACAGGGGTTGTCGTACGAGCAGTACTTC
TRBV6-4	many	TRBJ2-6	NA	CASSNNSGANVLTF	TGTGCCAGCAGCAATAACTCTGGGGCCAACGTCCTGACTTTC